A single sample gave rise to the 18 T cell receptor beta chains below, sequenced in a study of CD8+ T cells in alopecia areata. Sequencing relied on a cDNA template that was reverse transcribed from extracted RNA. Clones were sequenced by immunoSEQ multiplex PCR, and TCRdb holds only the in-frame ones, with some missing. The sample shows 120,000 to 150,000 clones, around 47% of them seen only once. The sample taken for sequencing was CD4+ T cells sorted from blood. All receptors derive from a human donor with alopecia areata.

The chain links TRBV5-1 to TRBJ2-2; no reliable D call. With 5 bases removed from V and 0 bases from J, the gap between germline ends came to 5 bases. Germline lookup yields CDR1 SGHRS and CDR2 YFSETQ. CDR3 size: 13 residues. CDR3 DNA: TGCGCCAGCAGAGAGACGAACACCGGGGAGCTGTTTTTT. This translates into CASRETNTGELFF. Filled out from reference TRBV5-1 and TRBJ2-2, the complete variable domain reads KAGVTQTPRYLIKTRGQQVTLSCSPISGHRSVSWYQQTPGQGLQFLFEYFSETQRNKGNFPGRFSGRQFSNSRSEMNVSTLELGDSALYLCASRETNTGELFFGEGSRLTVL.

CDR3 protein: CASSLGGGVGELFF. CDR3 coding DNA: TGTGCCAGCAGCTTAGGGGGTGGAGTCGGGGAGCTGTTTTTT. The gene calls are TRBV7-2 and TRBJ2-2, with no clear D. The CDR3 spans 14 residues. Germline CDR1 SGHTA, CDR2 FQGNSA. Trimming pared 1 base from V and 7 bases from J, leaving 10 bases between. Full variable domain (missing parts from reference TRBV7-2 and TRBJ2-2): GAGVSQSPSNKVTEKGKDVELRCDPISGHTALYWYRQSLGQGLEFLIYFQGNSAPDKSGLPSDRFSAERTGGSVSTLTIQRTQQEDSAVYLCASSLGGGVGELFFGEGSRLTVL.

The chain is built from TRBV5-1 and TRBJ2-5, with unresolved D. Germline V gives CDR1 SGHRS, CDR2 YFSETQ. Trimming removed 3 bases from V and 2 bases from J, with 5 bases in between. The CDR3 is 12 amino acids. Here the CDR3 DNA reads TGCGCCAGCAGCTCCCAACAAGAGACCCAGTACTTC. Protein: CASSSQQETQYF.

This clone turned up a few times. Other DNA sequences in the same sample also yield this CDR3. The chain combines TRBV5-1 with TRBJ2-7; D is ambiguous. The CDR3 spans 11 residues. CDR1 is SGHRS, CDR2 YFSETQ, per germline. Trimming cost V 0 bases and J 6 bases, with 4 bases left between them. CDR3 loop: CASSLEGEQYF. The CDR3 bases are TGCGCCAGCAGCTTGGAGGGCGAGCAGTACTTC.

This chain joins TRBV4-1 and TRBJ2-5, with 13 bases aligning to TRBD2. This CDR3 contains 16 residues. The V gene end was trimmed by 6 bases and the J gene end by 5 bases; junction bases not matched to a gene: 9. Germline V CDR1 and CDR2: MGHRA, YSYEKL. The CDR3 sequence: CASSYGLAGEGETQYF. The CDR3 region has the DNA TGCGCCAGCAGTTACGGACTAGCGGGGGAGGGGGAGACCCAGTACTTC.

The chain uses TRBV28 and TRBJ2-4, with D perhaps TRBD1 or TRBD2 (5 bases each). In germline, CDR1 is MDHEN, CDR2 SYDVKM. CDR3 size: 14 residues. V was pared by 5 bases and J by 8 bases, with 16 bases between. CDR3 nucleotide sequence: TGTGCCAGCAGTAATTCAGGGAGAGGGCACATTCAGTACTTC. Protein sequence: CASSNSGRGHIQYF.

The rearrangement uses TRBV2 and TRBJ1-2; D not certain. The CDR3 has 13 amino acids. Germline lookup yields CDR1 SNHLY and CDR2 FYNNEI. The ends were cut back, 2 bases at V and 3 bases at J, with 7 bases in the middle. CDR3 sequence reads: CASSELAYYGYTF. The CDR3 coding sequence is TGTGCCAGCAGTGAACTAGCTTACTATGGCTACACCTTC.

The table lists this clone with a few counts. The genes are TRBV7-9 and TRBJ2-4; no reliable D call. V was pared by 5 bases and J by 3 bases, with 11 bases between. CDR1 SEHNR and CDR2 FQNEAQ come from the germline V gene (reference sequence). The CDR3 spans 14 residues. The CDR3 loop is CASSQAGDKNIQYF. CDR3 nucleotide sequence: TGTGCCAGCAGCCAAGCTGGGGACAAAAACATTCAGTACTTC.

This clone is a singleton in its sample. The chain is built from TRBV5-1 and TRBJ2-5; TRBD1 might be the D (6 bases). With 4 bases removed from V and 4 bases from J, the gap between germline ends came to 17 bases. CDR3 length: 15 amino acids. The germline V gene has CDR1 SGHRS and CDR2 YFSETQ. The CDR3 loop reads CASSVLPGQGETQYF. The CDR3 nucleotides are TGCGCCAGCAGCGTGCTCCCGGGACAAGGAGAGACCCAGTACTTC. Based on the CDR3 plus reference TRBV5-1 and TRBJ2-5, the full variable domain is KAGVTQTPRYLIKTRGQQVTLSCSPISGHRSVSWYQQTPGQGLQFLFEYFSETQRNKGNFPGRFSGRQFSNSRSEMNVSTLELGDSALYLCASSVLPGQGETQYFGPGTRLLVL.

The chain uses TRBV2 and TRBJ2-7; D is ambiguous. The length of the CDR3 is 15 residues. CDR1 is SNHLY, CDR2 FYNNEI, per germline. V lost 7 bases, J lost 3 bases, and 19 bases lay in between. The CDR3 spells CASTSLGRSNYEQYF. The CDR3 region has the DNA TGTGCCAGCACCTCCCTTGGGCGTAGTAACTACGAGCAGTACTTC.

This sequence joins TRBV5-1 and TRBJ2-2; 9 nucleotides line up with TRBD2. The CDR3 has 15 residues. V trimming: 7 bases; J trimming: 0 bases; junction bases outside the gene matches: 4. From germline, CDR1 is SGHRS and CDR2 YFSETQ. CDR3 protein: CASQLAGPNTGELFF. As DNA, the CDR3 is TGCGCCAGCCAGCTAGCGGGACCGAACACCGGGGAGCTGTTTTTT. Based on the CDR3 plus reference TRBV5-1 and TRBJ2-2, the full variable domain is KAGVTQTPRYLIKTRGQQVTLSCSPISGHRSVSWYQQTPGQGLQFLFEYFSETQRNKGNFPGRFSGRQFSNSRSEMNVSTLELGDSALYLCASQLAGPNTGELFFGEGSRLTVL.

This clone came up a few times. V and J are TRBV2 and TRBJ2-7, with TRBD1 matching over 8 bases. CDR3 length: 12 residues. The ends lost 6 bases at V and 5 bases at J; junction bases unmatched: 3. The V gene's germline CDR1 is SNHLY and CDR2 FYNNEI. The CDR3, as DNA: TGTGCCAGCAGAGGACAGGGACACGAGCAGTACTTC. Its translation: CASRGQGHEQYF.

The gene calls are TRBV11-2 and TRBJ2-7; D not certain. This CDR3 is 14 amino acids long. V was trimmed by 7 bases and J by 3 bases, leaving 16 bases between them. The germline CDR1 and CDR2 sequences are SGHAT and FQNNGV. CDR3 in amino acids: CASTPSRLHYEQYF. CDR3 nucleotides: TGTGCCAGCACCCCTTCAAGGCTCCACTACGAGCAGTACTTC. Based on the CDR3 plus reference TRBV11-2 and TRBJ2-7, the full variable domain is EAGVAQSPRYKIIEKRQSVAFWCNPISGHATLYWYQQILGQGPKLLIQFQNNGVVDDSQLPKDRFSAERLKGVDSTLKIQPAKLEDSAVYLCASTPSRLHYEQYFGPGTRLTVT.

The chain employs TRBV20-1 and TRBJ2-5; D possibly matches TRBD1 or TRBD2 (5 bases each). With 7 bases removed from V and 7 bases from J, the gap between germline ends came to 13 bases. The CDR3 extends over 11 amino acids. Germline CDR1 is DFQATT and CDR2 is SNEGSKA (reference sequence). The CDR3 reads CSEGAQGTQYF. In DNA, the CDR3 is TGCAGTGAGGGAGCCCAGGGGACCCAGTACTTC.

In this sample, this clone turned up a few times. The chain has TRBV29-1 and TRBJ2-1; D is unclear. CDR3 length: 13 residues. Germline loops: CDR1 SQVTM, CDR2 ANQGSEA. V lost 4 bases, J lost 5 bases, and 12 bases lay in between. The CDR3 DNA is TGCAGCGTTGGGGGTGCATCTAACAATGAGCAGTTCTTC. Its translation is CSVGGASNNEQFF.

The rearrangement joins TRBV4-1 to TRBJ2-2; the D is unclear. Trimming took 1 base from V and 0 from J, leaving 9 bases between them. The germline CDR1 and CDR2 sequences are MGHRA and YSYEKL. The CDR3 extends over 16 amino acids. CDR3 coding DNA: TGCGCCAGCAGCCAAGGGCCTCGGGCGAACACCGGGGAGCTGTTTTTT. This gives the protein CASSQGPRANTGELFF.

This clone appeared a single time. The V gene is TRBV5-1, the J gene TRBJ1-1; the D is unclear. The CDR3 is 14 amino acids. Germline V CDR1 and CDR2: SGHRS, YFSETQ. V lost 2 bases and J lost 4, with 12 bases in between. The CDR3 region is CASSLDGIGTEAFF. CDR3 nucleotides: TGCGCCAGCAGCTTAGACGGGATCGGCACTGAAGCTTTCTTT.

The chain recombines TRBV25-1 with TRBJ2-7; tentative D call: TRBD1 (6 bases). Germline loops: CDR1 MGHDK, CDR2 SYGVNS. The V end lost 8 bases, the J end lost 4 bases, and 15 bases lay between the germline ends. The CDR3 runs 13 residues. The CDR3 sequence: CASQPGARYEQYF. CDR3 in DNA: TGTGCCAGCCAACCAGGGGCCCGGTACGAGCAGTACTTC.